This T cell receptor (beta chain) was recovered during a study of blood T cell repertoires in COVID-19. Clones were read by immunoSEQ multiplex PCR, and TCRdb kept only the in-frame ones, dropping some. This table has some 150,000 clones, 86% appearing once. The sample comprised peripheral blood. The origin of this receptor is an older woman with COVID-19, enrolled during active disease.

For the CDR3, the DNA is TGTGCCAGCAGCTTAGAAGGGGATGGGACTGAAGCTTTCTTT. Its protein product is CASSLEGDGTEAFF. The rearrangement joins TRBV7-9 to TRBJ1-1; a possible D gene is TRBD1 (5 bases). Germline V lookup: CDR1 SEHNR, CDR2 FQNEAQ (reference sequence). This CDR3 is built from 14 residues. The V gene lost 1 base and the J gene lost 5 bases, with 11 bases spanning the gap.